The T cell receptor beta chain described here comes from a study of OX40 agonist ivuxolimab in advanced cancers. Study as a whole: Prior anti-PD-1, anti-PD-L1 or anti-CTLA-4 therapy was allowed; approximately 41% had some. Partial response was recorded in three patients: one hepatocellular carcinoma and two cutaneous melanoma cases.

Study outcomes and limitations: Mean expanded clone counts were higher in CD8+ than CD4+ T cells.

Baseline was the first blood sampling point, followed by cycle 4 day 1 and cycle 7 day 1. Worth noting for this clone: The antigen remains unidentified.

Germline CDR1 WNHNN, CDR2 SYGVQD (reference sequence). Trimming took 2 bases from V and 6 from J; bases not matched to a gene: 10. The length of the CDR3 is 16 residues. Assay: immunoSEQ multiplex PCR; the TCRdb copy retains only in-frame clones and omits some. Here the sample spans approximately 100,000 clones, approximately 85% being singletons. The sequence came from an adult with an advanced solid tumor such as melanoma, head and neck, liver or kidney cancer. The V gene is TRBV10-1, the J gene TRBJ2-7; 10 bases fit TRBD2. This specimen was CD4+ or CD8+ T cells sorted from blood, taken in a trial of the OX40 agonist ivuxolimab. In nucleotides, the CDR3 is TGCGCCAGCAGTGAGGGTAGGGGACTAGCGTGGGGCGAGCAGTACTTC. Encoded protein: CASSEGRGLAWGEQYF.